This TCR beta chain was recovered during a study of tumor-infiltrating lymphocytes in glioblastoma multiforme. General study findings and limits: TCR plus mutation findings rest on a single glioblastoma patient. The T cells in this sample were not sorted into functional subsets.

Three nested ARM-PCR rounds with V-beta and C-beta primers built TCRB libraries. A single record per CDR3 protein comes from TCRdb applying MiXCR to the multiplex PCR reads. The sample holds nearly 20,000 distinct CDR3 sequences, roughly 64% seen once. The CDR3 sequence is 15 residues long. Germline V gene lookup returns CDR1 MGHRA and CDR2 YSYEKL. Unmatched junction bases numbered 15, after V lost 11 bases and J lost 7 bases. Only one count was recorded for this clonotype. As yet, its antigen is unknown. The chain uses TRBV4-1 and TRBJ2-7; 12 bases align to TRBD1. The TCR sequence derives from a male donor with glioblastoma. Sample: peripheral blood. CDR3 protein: CAGNQLGQGAVEQYF. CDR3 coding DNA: TGCGCCGGCAACCAACTGGGACAGGGGGCGGTGGAGCAGTACTTC.